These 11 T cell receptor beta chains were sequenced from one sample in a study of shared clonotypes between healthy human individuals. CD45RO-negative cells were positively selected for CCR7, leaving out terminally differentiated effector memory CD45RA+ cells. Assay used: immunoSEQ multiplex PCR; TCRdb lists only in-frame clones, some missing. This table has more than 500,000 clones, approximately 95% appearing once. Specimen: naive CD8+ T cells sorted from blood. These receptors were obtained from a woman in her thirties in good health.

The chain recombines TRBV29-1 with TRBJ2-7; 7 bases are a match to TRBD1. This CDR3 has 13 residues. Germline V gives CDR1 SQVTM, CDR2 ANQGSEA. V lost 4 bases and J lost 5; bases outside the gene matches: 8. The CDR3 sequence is CSVGLQGSDEQYF. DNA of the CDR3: TGCAGCGTTGGGTTACAGGGGAGCGACGAGCAGTACTTC.

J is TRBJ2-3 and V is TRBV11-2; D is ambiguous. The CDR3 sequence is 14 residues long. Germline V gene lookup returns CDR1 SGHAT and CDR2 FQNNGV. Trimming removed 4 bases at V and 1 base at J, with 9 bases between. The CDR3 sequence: CASSSGWGTDTQYF. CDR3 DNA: TGTGCCAGCAGCTCCGGTTGGGGCACAGATACGCAGTATTTT.

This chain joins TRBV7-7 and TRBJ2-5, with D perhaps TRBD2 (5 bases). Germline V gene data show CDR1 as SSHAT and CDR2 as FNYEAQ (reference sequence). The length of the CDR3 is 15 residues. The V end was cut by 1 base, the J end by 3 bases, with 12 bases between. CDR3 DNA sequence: TGTGCCAGCAGCTTAGGAGATTCGGGGAAAGAGACCCAGTACTTC. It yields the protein CASSLGDSGKETQYF.

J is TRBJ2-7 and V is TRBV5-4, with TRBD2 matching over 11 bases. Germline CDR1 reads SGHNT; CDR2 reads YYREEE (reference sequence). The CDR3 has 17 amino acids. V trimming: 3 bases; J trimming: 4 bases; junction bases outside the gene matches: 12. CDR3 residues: CASSSPRTSGSPYEQYF. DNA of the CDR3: TGTGCCAGCAGCTCCCCCCGTACTAGCGGGAGTCCTTACGAGCAGTACTTC. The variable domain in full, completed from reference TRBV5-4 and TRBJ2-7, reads ETGVTQSPTHLIKTRGQQVTLRCSSQSGHNTVSWYQQALGQGPQFIFQYYREEENGRGNFPPRFSGLQFPNYSSELNVNALELDDSALYLCASSSPRTSGSPYEQYFGPGTRLTVT.

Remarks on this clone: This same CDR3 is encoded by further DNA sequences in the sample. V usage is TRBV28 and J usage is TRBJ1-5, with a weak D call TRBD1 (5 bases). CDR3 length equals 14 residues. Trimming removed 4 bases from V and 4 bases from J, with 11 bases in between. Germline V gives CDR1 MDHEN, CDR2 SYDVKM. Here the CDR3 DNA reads TGTGCCAGCAGTTCGGGGGTAGGTAATCAGCCCCAGCATTTT. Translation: CASSSGVGNQPQHF.

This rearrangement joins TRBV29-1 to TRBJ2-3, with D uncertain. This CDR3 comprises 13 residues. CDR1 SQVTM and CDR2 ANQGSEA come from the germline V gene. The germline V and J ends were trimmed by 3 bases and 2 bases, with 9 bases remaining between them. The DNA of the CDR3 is TGCAGCGTTGATGGGTGGTCCACAGATACGCAGTATTTT. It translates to CSVDGWSTDTQYF.

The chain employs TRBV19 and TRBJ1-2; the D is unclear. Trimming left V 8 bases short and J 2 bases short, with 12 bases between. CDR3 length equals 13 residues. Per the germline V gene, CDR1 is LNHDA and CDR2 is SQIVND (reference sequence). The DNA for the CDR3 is TGTGCCAGTTCTTGGTTCACCAACTATGGCTACACCTTC. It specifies CASSWFTNYGYTF.

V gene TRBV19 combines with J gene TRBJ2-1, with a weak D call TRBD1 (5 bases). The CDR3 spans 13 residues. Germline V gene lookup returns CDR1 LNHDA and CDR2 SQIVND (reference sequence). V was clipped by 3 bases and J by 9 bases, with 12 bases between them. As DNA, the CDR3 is TGTGCCAGTAGTATCGGACATCTCGGTGAGCAGTTCTTC. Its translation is CASSIGHLGEQFF.

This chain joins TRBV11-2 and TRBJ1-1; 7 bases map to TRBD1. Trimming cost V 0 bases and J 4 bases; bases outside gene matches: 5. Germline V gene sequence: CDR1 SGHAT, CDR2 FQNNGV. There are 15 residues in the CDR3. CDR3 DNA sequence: TGTGCCAGCAGCTTAGATAGAGGGGGCTTCACTGAAGCTTTCTTT. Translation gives CASSLDRGGFTEAFF.

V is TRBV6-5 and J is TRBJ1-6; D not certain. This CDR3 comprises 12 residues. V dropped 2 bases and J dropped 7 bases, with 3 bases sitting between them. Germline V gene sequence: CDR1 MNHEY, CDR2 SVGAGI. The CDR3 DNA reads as TGTGCCAGCAGTTACAACAATTCACCCCTCCACTTT. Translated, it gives CASSYNNSPLHF.

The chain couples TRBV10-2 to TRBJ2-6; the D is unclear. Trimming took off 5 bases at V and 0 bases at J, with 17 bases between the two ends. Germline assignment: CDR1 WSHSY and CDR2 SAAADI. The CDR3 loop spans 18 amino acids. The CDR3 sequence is CASSPRVLTSSGANVLTF. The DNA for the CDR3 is TGCGCCAGCAGTCCCCGCGTCCTAACCTCCTCTGGGGCCAACGTCCTGACTTTC.